The 6 T cell receptor beta chains reported below all come from one sample, sequenced in a study of blood T cell repertoires in COVID-19. Repertoires were generated with immunoSEQ multiplex PCR, while TCRdb's copy carries only in-frame clones and drops some. The repertoire includes some 130,000 clones, about 91% of them detected once, and under 13% sits in the top ten. Material: peripheral blood. These TCRs come from a man aged 50-59 years with acute or convalescent COVID-19.

This clone was detected only once. The genes are TRBV2 and TRBJ2-7; 7 nucleotides agree with TRBD1. V gave up 10 bases and J gave up 3 bases; unmatched junction bases: 15. CDR1 is SNHLY and CDR2 is FYNNEI in the germline V gene. CDR3 size: 15 residues. Written as DNA, the CDR3 is TGTGCCACCCAGACTTCCGGGACAGTTCTCTACGAGCAGTACTTC. Its protein product is CATQTSGTVLYEQYF.

The chain links TRBV5-1 to TRBJ2-2; D remains ambiguous. Trimming took off 2 bases at V and 5 bases at J, with 7 bases between the two ends. CDR1 and CDR2 (germline): SGHRS, YFSETQ. This CDR3 is built from 13 residues. The CDR3 nucleotides read TGCGCCAGCAGCTTCGTCCCGACCGGGGAGCTGTTTTTT. Translation gives CASSFVPTGELFF.

V gene TRBV2 combines with J gene TRBJ1-4, with 8 positions matching TRBD1. Germline trimming cut 5 bases from V and 7 bases from J; bases unmatched to any gene: 6. Germline values: CDR1 SNHLY, CDR2 FYNNEI. CDR3 length: 14 amino acids. The CDR3 DNA reads as TGTGCCAGCAGTAACCAGGGGGCGTTTGAAAAACTGTTTTTT. Protein sequence: CASSNQGAFEKLFF.

V is TRBV27 and J is TRBJ1-5; a possible D gene is TRBD1 (6 bases). Between the trimmed V and J ends, which lost 4 bases and 6 bases, there was a span of 13 bases. Germline CDR1 and CDR2: MNHEY and SMNVEV (reference sequence). The CDR3 length is 14 residues. DNA of the CDR3: TGTGCCAGCAGTTCCGCAGGGGAAGGTCAGCCCCAGCATTTT. This encodes CASSSAGEGQPQHF.

This clone was detected a few times. The CDR3 DNA sequence: TGTGCCAGCAGCGGCAGGGGGCGTTGTTCTGAAAAACTGTTTTTT. This translates into CASSGRGRCSEKLFF. The chain joins TRBV11-3 to TRBJ1-4; 8 bases are a match to TRBD1. V trimming: 5 bases; J trimming: 7 bases; junction bases outside the gene matches: 9. Germline lookup yields CDR1 SGHNT and CDR2 YENEEA. This CDR3 is 15 amino acids long.

This clone came up a few times. This sequence joins TRBV6-5 and TRBJ1-2; the D is unclear. Germline CDR1 is MNHEY and CDR2 is SVGAGI. V was trimmed by 8 bases and J by 11 bases, leaving 21 bases between them. This CDR3 is built from 13 residues. Here the CDR3 reads CASGDREQRVYTF. The CDR3 coding sequence is TGTGCCAGCGGAGACCGGGAGCAGAGAGTGTACACCTTC.